This TCR beta chain was recorded in a study of T cells in narcolepsy. Study-wide background: Healthy controls were enrolled alongside patients with narcolepsy type 1 or type 2.

Notes on the study in general: HCRT-specific and TRIB2-specific autoreactive clonotypes appeared among same-patient CSF and blood CD4+ clonotypes. In some patient and control memory CD4+ samples, autoreactive clones were absent. Reportedly, autoreactive clonotypes were serially detected in patients' blood but not controls'.

This CDR3 is 15 amino acids long. Deletions cut 2 bases from V and 4 bases from J, with 12 bases between. Looked up from germline, CDR1 is MNHEY and CDR2 is SVGAGI. With regard to this clone: Its target is not known.

TCRdb keeps only in-frame clones here, not all; method: immunoSEQ multiplex PCR. The table has about 24,000 clones, approximately 85% seen once. Sequencing was performed on CD45RA- memory CD4+ T cells from PBMCs. The V gene is TRBV6-5, the J gene TRBJ2-1; perhaps TRBD2 as D (6 bases). This receptor was identified in a human donor with narcolepsy. Here the CDR3 DNA reads TGTGCCAGCAGTTACGAAGGACTAACTTACAATGAGCAGTTCTTC. Its protein product is CASSYEGLTYNEQFF.